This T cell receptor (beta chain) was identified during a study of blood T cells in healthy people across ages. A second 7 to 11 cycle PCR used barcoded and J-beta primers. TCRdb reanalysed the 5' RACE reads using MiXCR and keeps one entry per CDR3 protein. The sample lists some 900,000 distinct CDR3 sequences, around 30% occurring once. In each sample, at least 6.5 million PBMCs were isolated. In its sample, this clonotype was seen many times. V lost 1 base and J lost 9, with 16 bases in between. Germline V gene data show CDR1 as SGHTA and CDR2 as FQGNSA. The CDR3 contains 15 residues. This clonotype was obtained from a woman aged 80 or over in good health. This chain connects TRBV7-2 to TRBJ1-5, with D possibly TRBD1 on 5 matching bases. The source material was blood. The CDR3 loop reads CASSLGYQLGAPQHF. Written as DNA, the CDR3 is TGTGCCAGCAGCTTAGGGTACCAGCTTGGGGCGCCCCAGCATTTT.